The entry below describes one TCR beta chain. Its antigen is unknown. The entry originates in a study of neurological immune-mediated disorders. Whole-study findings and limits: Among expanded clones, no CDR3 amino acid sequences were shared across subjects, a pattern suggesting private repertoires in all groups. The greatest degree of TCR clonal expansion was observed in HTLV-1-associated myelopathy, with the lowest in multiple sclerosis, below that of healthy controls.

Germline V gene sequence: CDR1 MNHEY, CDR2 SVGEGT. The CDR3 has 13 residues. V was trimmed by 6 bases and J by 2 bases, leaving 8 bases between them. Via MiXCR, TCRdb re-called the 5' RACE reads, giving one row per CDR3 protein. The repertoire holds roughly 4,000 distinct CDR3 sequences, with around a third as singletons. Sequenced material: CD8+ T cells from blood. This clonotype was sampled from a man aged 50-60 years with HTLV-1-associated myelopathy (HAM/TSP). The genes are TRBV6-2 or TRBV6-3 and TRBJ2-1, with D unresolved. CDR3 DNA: TGTGCCAGCAGCTTGGCCGCCTACAATGAGCAGTTCTTC. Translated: CASSLAAYNEQFF.